This record looks at one TCR beta chain sequence and its context. Antigen: not known. In the same sample, other DNA sequences code for this CDR3. Per the germline V gene, CDR1 is SQVTM and CDR2 is ANQGSEA. V was clipped by 1 base and J by 6 bases; unmatched bases: 13. CDR3 size: 17 residues. The source of the sample is a study of cytomegalovirus exposure and HLA in healthy donors. Study results and limitations: It emerged from a later analysis that several of the most significant clusters appeared to be linked to common viral pathogens.

Use of 60 Vbeta and 13 Jbeta primers characterized the PCR. TCRdb keeps only in-frame clones here, not all; method: immunoSEQ multiplex PCR. The sample lists approximately 130,000 clones, 70% to 80% occurring once. J is TRBJ2-3 and V is TRBV29-1, with TRBD2 identical over 10 bases. The receptor's source is a woman in her 50s in good health and CMV-seronegative. Sequencing was done on a sample of PBMCs. This CDR3 is CSVEGGPAGGISDTQYF. Written as DNA, the CDR3 is TGCAGCGTTGAAGGGGGGCCAGCGGGAGGGATCAGTGATACGCAGTATTTT.